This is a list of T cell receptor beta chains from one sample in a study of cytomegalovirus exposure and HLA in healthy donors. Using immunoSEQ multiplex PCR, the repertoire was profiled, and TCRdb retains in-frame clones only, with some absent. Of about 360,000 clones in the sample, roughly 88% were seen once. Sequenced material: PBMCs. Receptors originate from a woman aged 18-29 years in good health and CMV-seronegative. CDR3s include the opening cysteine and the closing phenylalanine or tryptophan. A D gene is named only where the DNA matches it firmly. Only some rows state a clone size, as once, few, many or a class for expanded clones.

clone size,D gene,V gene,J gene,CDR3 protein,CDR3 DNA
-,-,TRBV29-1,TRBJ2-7,CSVVPRVGGEQYF,TGCAGCGTGGTCCCCAGAGTCGGCGGCGAGCAGTACTTC
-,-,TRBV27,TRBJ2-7,CASSLLGHLYEQYF,TGTGCCAGCAGTCTCCTGGGACACCTTTACGAGCAGTACTTC
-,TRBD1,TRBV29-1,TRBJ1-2,CSVRDRGIYGYTF,TGCAGCGTCCGGGACAGGGGTATCTATGGCTACACCTTC
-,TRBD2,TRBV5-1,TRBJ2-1,CASSLAPLLAGGPEQFF,TGCGCCAGCAGCTTGGCCCCACTACTAGCGGGAGGTCCCGAGCAGTTCTTC
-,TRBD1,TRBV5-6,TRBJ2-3,CASSSRTGVLFTDTQYF,TGTGCCAGCAGCTCCCGGACAGGGGTCCTATTTACAGATACGCAGTATTTT
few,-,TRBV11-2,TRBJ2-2,CASSSQVPNTGELFF,TGTGCCAGCAGCTCTCAGGTCCCCAACACCGGGGAGCTGTTTTTT
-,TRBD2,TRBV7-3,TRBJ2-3,CASSFELAGPPGTDTQYF,TGTGCCAGCAGCTTTGAACTAGCGGGGCCTCCGGGCACAGATACGCAGTATTTT
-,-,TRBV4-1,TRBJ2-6,CASSSPGKTGANVLTF,TGCGCCAGCAGCTCTCCCGGGAAGACTGGGGCCAACGTCCTGACTTTC
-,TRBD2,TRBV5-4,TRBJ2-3,CASSPGDYPRTDTQYF,TGTGCCAGCAGCCCGGGGGACTACCCGCGCACAGATACGCAGTATTTT
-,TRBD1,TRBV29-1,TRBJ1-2,CSVPGTGNDNYGYTF,TGCAGCGTCCCCGGGACAGGGAATGATAACTATGGCTACACCTTC
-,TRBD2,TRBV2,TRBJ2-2,CASSVPAGFAGELFF,TGTGCCAGCAGTGTCCCAGCGGGATTCGCCGGGGAGCTGTTTTTT
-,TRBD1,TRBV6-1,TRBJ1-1,CASSDTGQGDTEAFF,TGTGCCAGCAGTGATACGGGACAGGGGGACACTGAAGCTTTCTTT
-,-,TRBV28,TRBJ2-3,CASSSTRGQYF,TGTGCCAGCAGTTCCACCAGGGGGCAGTATTTT
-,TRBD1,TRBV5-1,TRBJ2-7,CASSLGDRGSAYEQYF,TGCGCCAGCAGCTTGGGGGACAGGGGGTCGGCCTACGAGCAGTACTTC
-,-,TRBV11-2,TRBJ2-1,CASSLGGGNLNEQFF,TGTGCCAGCAGCTTAGGTGGCGGAAACCTCAATGAGCAGTTCTTC
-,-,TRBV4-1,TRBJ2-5,CASSPAAPWRTQYF,TGCGCCAGCAGCCCCGCGGCCCCCTGGAGGACCCAGTACTTC
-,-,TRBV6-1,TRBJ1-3,CATLPGGLSENTIYF,TGTGCCACCCTACCGGGGGGCCTATCGGAAAACACCATATATTTT
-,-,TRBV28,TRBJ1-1,CASSFGGYTEAFF,TGTGCCAGCAGTTTTGGCGGATACACTGAAGCTTTCTTT
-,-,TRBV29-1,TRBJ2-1,CSVEARRNEQFF,TGCAGCGTTGAAGCACGTAGAAATGAGCAGTTCTTC
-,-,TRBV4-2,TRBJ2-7,CASSPLAGGTYEQYF,TGTGCCAGCAGCCCCCTTGCGGGCGGCACCTACGAGCAGTACTTC
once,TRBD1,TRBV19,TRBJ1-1,CASSGGDRLNTEAFF,TGTGCCAGTAGTGGGGGGGACAGGTTAAACACTGAAGCTTTCTTT
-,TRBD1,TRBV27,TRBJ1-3,CASSPYPTGAGNTIYF,TGTGCCAGCAGTCCATACCCGACAGGGGCTGGAAACACCATATATTTT
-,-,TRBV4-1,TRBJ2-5,CASSQDLGRAGETQYF,TGCGCCAGCAGCCAAGATCTTGGCAGGGCTGGGGAGACCCAGTACTTC
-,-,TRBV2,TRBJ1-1,CASRGEGGVNTEAFF,TGTGCCAGCCGAGGGGAAGGGGGTGTGAACACTGAAGCTTTCTTT
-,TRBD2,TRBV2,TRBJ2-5,CASSGTSGVQETQYF,TGTGCCAGCAGTGGGACTAGCGGGGTTCAAGAGACCCAGTACTTC
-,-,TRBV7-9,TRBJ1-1,CASSPFGTYPNTEAFF,TGTGCCAGCAGCCCATTCGGGACATATCCCAACACTGAAGCTTTCTTT
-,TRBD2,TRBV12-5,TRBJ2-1,CASGLSLGTSGPVPQFF,TGTGCTAGTGGTTTGTCACTGGGGACTAGCGGACCCGTTCCCCAGTTCTTC
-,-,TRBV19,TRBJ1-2,CASSIVASQRGYTF,TGTGCCAGTAGTATAGTGGCCTCACAACGTGGCTACACCTTC